This T cell receptor (beta chain) derives from a study of Graves' ophthalmopathy and Graves' hyperthyroidism. The germline V and J ends were trimmed by 0 bases and 6 bases, with 9 bases remaining between them. Germline V lookup: CDR1 SGHRS, CDR2 YFSETQ. The length of the CDR3 is 13 residues. RNA transcripts provided the template for amplifying TCR beta CDR3 regions. First-round RT-PCR used HTBI primers; second-round multiplex PCR followed. TCRdb processed the multiplex PCR reads anew with MiXCR; each CDR3 protein has one entry. The sample lists fewer than 400,000 distinct CDR3 sequences; about 17% were seen once. This clonotype has ten or more counts.

V gene TRBV5-1 combines with J gene TRBJ1-1; D remains unclear. This clonotype originated in a woman aged 18-29 years with Graves' ophthalmopathy. Sequencing was performed on peripheral blood. Here the CDR3 DNA reads TGCGCCAGCAGCTTGGGTGGGGTGGCTGAAGCTTTCTTT. This encodes CASSLGGVAEAFF.